The 6 T cell receptor beta chains given below trace back to one sample, sequenced in a study of blood T cell repertoires in COVID-19 (dated by TCRdb to 2020 to 2022). Receptor libraries were prepared by the immunoSEQ multiplex PCR assay. Entries here come from immuneACCESS through TCRdb and include only in-frame sequences with V and J called. Some clones fail to appear in such tables; in the studies checked, an unresolved V gene covers under half of the shortfall, and the cause of the remainder is unknown. The sample table lists some 96,000 clones, more than 85% of them with a count of one. The top ten clonotypes cover over 2% of the sample. The sequenced material came from peripheral blood. These receptors all come from a man aged 45 to 65 with active COVID-19.

The CDR3 DNA reads as TGTGCCAGTAGGGAGACAGCCGGCCGGCCTATGCAGTACTTC. Its protein is CASRETAGRPMQYF. V is TRBV19 and J is TRBJ2-7, with a possible D match to TRBD1 (5 bases). The CDR3 runs 14 residues. The V end lost 6 bases, the J end lost 9 bases, and 21 bases lay between the germline ends. Germline loops: CDR1 LNHDA, CDR2 SQIVND (reference sequence).

J is TRBJ2-7 and V is TRBV7-9, with TRBD2 matching 8 bases. The germline gives CDR1 SEHNR, CDR2 FQNEAQ (reference sequence). The CDR3 sequence is 15 residues long. Trimming cost V 0 bases and J 0 bases; bases outside gene matches: 1. The CDR3 region is CASSLARGASYEQYF. The CDR3 DNA sequence: TGTGCCAGCAGCTTAGCGCGGGGGGCCTCCTACGAGCAGTACTTC.

This chain uses TRBV29-1 with TRBJ2-2; D is uncertain. The germline CDR1 and CDR2 sequences are SQVTM and ANQGSEA. The CDR3 is made up of 12 amino acids. Trimming cost V 3 bases and J 1 base, with 3 bases left between them. The CDR3 sequence: CSVDRNTGELFF. CDR3 sequence (DNA): TGCAGCGTTGATCGGAACACCGGGGAGCTGTTTTTT.

This chain connects TRBV5-1 to TRBJ2-3, with D possibly matching TRBD2 (6 bases). V shed 5 bases and J shed 11 bases, with 15 bases lying between them. CDR1 and CDR2 from the germline V gene are SGHRS and YFSETQ. The CDR3 spans 12 residues. CDR3 sequence: CASRLYGGRQYF. The CDR3 nucleotides are TGCGCCAGCAGGCTGTACGGGGGTAGGCAGTATTTT.

The chain is built from TRBV3-1 (or the pseudogene TRBV3-2) and TRBJ2-1, with TRBD2 identical over 11 bases. Losses at the gene ends were 4 bases for V and 8 bases for J; bases not matched to a gene: 1. The V gene's germline CDR1 is LGHDT and CDR2 YNNKEL (reference sequence). CDR3 length equals 13 residues. As DNA, the CDR3 is TGTGCCAGCAGCCGGGGACTAGCGGATGAGCAGTTCTTC. The encoded protein is CASSRGLADEQFF.

In its sample, this clone was seen once. The CDR3 reads CASSALSGRAVLDNEQFF. The CDR3 DNA follows: TGTGCCAGCAGTGCCCTTAGCGGGAGGGCGGTACTGGACAATGAGCAGTTCTTC. The genes are TRBV2 and TRBJ2-1, with 11 bases that match TRBD2. V lost 4 bases and J lost 5; bases outside the gene matches: 13. The CDR3 sequence is 18 residues long. Looked up from germline, CDR1 is SNHLY and CDR2 is FYNNEI.